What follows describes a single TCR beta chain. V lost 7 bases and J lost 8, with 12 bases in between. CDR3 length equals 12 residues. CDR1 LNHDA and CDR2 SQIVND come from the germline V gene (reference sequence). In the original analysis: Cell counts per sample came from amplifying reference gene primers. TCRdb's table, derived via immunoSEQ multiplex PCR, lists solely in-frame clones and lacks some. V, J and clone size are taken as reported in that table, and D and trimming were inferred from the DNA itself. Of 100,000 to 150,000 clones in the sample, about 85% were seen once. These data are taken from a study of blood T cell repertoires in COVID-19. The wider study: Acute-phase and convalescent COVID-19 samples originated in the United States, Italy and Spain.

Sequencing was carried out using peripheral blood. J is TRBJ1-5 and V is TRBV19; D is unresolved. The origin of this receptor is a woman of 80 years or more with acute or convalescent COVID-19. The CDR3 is CASKREAEPQHF. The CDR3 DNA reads TGTGCCAGTAAACGGGAGGCGGAGCCCCAGCATTTT.